A single sample gave rise to the 18 T cell receptor beta chains below, sequenced in a study of blood T cell repertoires in COVID-19 (dated by TCRdb to 2018 to 2020). The library came from the immunoSEQ multiplex PCR assay. The immuneACCESS repertoire file appears here via TCRdb, limited to in-frame rearrangements. These files lack a portion of the clones; in checked studies, under half of the deficit traces to unresolved V genes, and the cause of the others is not known. The sample has 25,000 to 35,000 clones on record, approximately 71% of them singletons. Around a sixth of the sample belongs to the ten largest clones. Material: peripheral blood. These receptors all stem from a human donor in a cohort sampled during active COVID-19.

This clone has just a few counts. The rearrangement uses TRBV7-6 and TRBJ1-1; a possible D gene is TRBD1 (5 bases). Looked up from germline, CDR1 is SGHVS and CDR2 is FNYEAQ. CDR3 length: 13 residues. Trimming left V 1 base short and J 5 bases short, with 8 bases between. CDR3 amino acids: CASSLGQRTEAFF. The CDR3 coding sequence is TGTGCCAGCAGCTTAGGACAGAGGACTGAAGCTTTCTTT. Drawing the rest from reference TRBV7-6 and TRBJ1-1, the complete variable domain is GAGVSQSPRYKVTKRGQDVALRCDPISGHVSLYWYRQALGQGPEFLTYFNYEAQQDKSGLPNDRFSAERPEGSISTLTIQRTEQRDSAMYRCASSLGQRTEAFFGQGTRLTVV.

The rearrangement joins TRBV5-8 to TRBJ1-4, with D possibly TRBD1 on 5 matching bases. This CDR3 spans 15 amino acids. Germline loops: CDR1 SGHTS, CDR2 YDEGEE. V lost 0 bases to trimming and J lost 5 bases, with 11 bases between them. CDR3 sequence: CASSLGQGLNEKLFF. CDR3 sequence (DNA): TGTGCCAGCAGCTTGGGGCAGGGTTTGAATGAAAAACTGTTTTTT.

CDR3 sequence: CAWSVFARLNTEAFF. The CDR3 region has the DNA TGTGCCTGGAGTGTTTTCGCGAGGCTGAACACTGAAGCTTTCTTT. The chain couples TRBV30 to TRBJ1-1, with D unresolved. V lost 0 bases to trimming and J lost 0 bases, with 11 bases between them. The germline CDR1 and CDR2 sequences are GTSNPN and SVGIG (reference sequence). The CDR3 sequence is 15 residues long.

The chain links TRBV10-3 to TRBJ2-1, with 12 bases aligning to TRBD2. With V trimmed by 6 bases and J by 6 bases, 9 bases remained unmatched. This CDR3 spans 16 amino acids. Germline values: CDR1 ENHRY, CDR2 SYGVKD. The CDR3, as DNA: TGTGCCATCAGCCCATTGACTAGCGGGAGTAGCAATGAGCAGTTCTTC. Its protein product is CAISPLTSGSSNEQFF.

This clone occurred a few times. J is TRBJ1-5 and V is TRBV6-5; D is perhaps TRBD1 (5 bases). Trimming took off 5 bases at V and 4 bases at J, with 6 bases between the two ends. The CDR3 sequence is 12 residues long. Germline CDR1 reads MNHEY; CDR2 reads SVGAGI. DNA for the CDR3: TGTGCCAGCAGTCGACAGAATCAGCCCCAGCATTTT. This sequence encodes CASSRQNQPQHF.

The chain uses TRBV4-2 and TRBJ1-2, with D tentatively TRBD1 (5 bases). Trimming took 1 base from V and 8 from J, leaving 14 bases between them. This CDR3 has 14 residues. Germline V lookup: CDR1 LGHNA, CDR2 YNFKEQ. In DNA form, the CDR3 reads TGTGCCAGCAGCCAAGGCCCGGGGGGAGGAGGCTACACCTTC. Protein product: CASSQGPGGGGYTF.

This clone occurred many times. The chain employs TRBV5-8 and TRBJ1-1; 7 nucleotides agree with TRBD1. Germline CDR1 reads SGHTS; CDR2 reads YDEGEE. The CDR3 is 11 residues long. DNA for the CDR3: TGTGGGATTAGGGGGCTGGCTGAAGCTTTCTTT. Translating gives CGIRGLAEAFF.

This chain links TRBV30 with TRBJ2-2; D uncertain. Germline CDR1 reads GTSNPN; CDR2 reads SVGIG (reference sequence). CDR3 size: 14 residues. V dropped 8 bases and J dropped 2 bases, with 15 bases sitting between them. CDR3 amino acids: CALSWQTNTGELFF. The DNA of the CDR3 is TGTGCCCTTTCGTGGCAGACAAACACCGGGGAGCTGTTTTTT.

The chain recombines TRBV19 with TRBJ2-5; 7 bases match TRBD2. After removal of 5 bases from V and 1 base from J, the junction contained 7 bases not matched to a gene. The CDR3 is 15 amino acids. CDR1 and CDR2 from the germline V gene are LNHDA and SQIVND (reference sequence). Here the CDR3 DNA reads TGTGCCAGTAGTGTGGAGGGAGGGGTCCAAGAGACCCAGTACTTC. Residues: CASSVEGGVQETQYF.

In its sample, this clone was seen a few times. CDR3 region: CASLRDNYNEQFF. CDR3 DNA sequence: TGTGCCAGCCTCCGGGACAACTACAATGAGCAGTTCTTC. The chain carries TRBV2 and TRBJ2-1, with D tentatively TRBD1 (6 bases). The CDR3 has 13 residues. Germline CDR1 and CDR2: SNHLY and FYNNEI. The V gene lost 8 bases and the J gene lost 3 bases, with 11 bases spanning the gap.

The chain recombines TRBV15 with TRBJ2-2, with 8 positions matching TRBD1. The V and J ends lost 2 bases and 4 bases, in that order; junction bases with no gene match: 3. The CDR3 contains 15 residues. Looked up from germline, CDR1 is LNHNV and CDR2 is YYDKDF (reference sequence). CDR3 amino acids: CATSRRTGTTGELFF. CDR3 DNA sequence: TGTGCCACCAGCAGAAGGACAGGGACCACCGGGGAGCTGTTTTTT.

The rearrangement uses TRBV3-1 (or the pseudogene TRBV3-2) and TRBJ2-7; D gene unclear. Germline lookup yields CDR1 LGHDT and CDR2 YNNKEL (reference sequence). The CDR3 totals 18 residues. The ends were cut back, 2 bases at V and 3 bases at J, with 23 bases in the middle. CDR3 coding DNA: TGTGCCAGCAGCCAAAAGACTCTGACGGTTGCCACCCGCTACGAGCAGTACTTC. Its translation is CASSQKTLTVATRYEQYF.

The chain couples TRBV11-2 to TRBJ2-7; TRBD1 matches 8 bases. The germline gives CDR1 SGHAT, CDR2 FQNNGV. The junction had 2 bases not matched to a gene; V was cut back by 3 bases and J by 1 base. This CDR3 comprises 14 residues. The CDR3 coding sequence is TGTGCCAGCAGCTTCAGGGGGCAGTCCTACGAGCAGTACTTC. Amino acid sequence: CASSFRGQSYEQYF.

The DNA of the CDR3 is TGTGCCAGCAGCTTACGCCGGGACAGGGGAAACAATGAGCAGTTCTTC. Translating gives CASSLRRDRGNNEQFF. The chain combines TRBV11-3 with TRBJ2-1; 10 bases agree with TRBD1. V was clipped by 2 bases and J by 5 bases; unmatched bases: 6. The CDR3 loop spans 16 amino acids. Per germline, CDR1 SGHNT and CDR2 YENEEA. The complete variable domain, with remaining parts taken from reference TRBV11-3 and TRBJ2-1, reads EAGVVQSPRYKIIEKKQPVAFWCNPISGHNTLYWYLQNLGQGPELLIRYENEEAVDDSQLPKDRFSAERLKGVDSTLKIQPAELGDSAVYLCASSLRRDRGNNEQFFGPGTRLTVL.

The rearrangement links TRBV28 to TRBJ2-1, with D perhaps matching TRBD2 (6 bases). Deletions cut 4 bases from V and 15 bases from J, with 16 bases between. Looked up from germline, CDR1 is MDHEN and CDR2 is SYDVKM. The CDR3 is 12 residues long. As DNA, the CDR3 is TGTGCCAGCAGTTCCCAGCGGGTGGAGGCGTTCTTC. Protein product: CASSSQRVEAFF.

This chain links TRBV6-2 or TRBV6-3 with TRBJ1-1; 9 bases match TRBD1. There are 13 residues in the CDR3. From germline, CDR1 is MNHEY and CDR2 SVGEGT. Trimming removed 2 bases from V and 7 bases from J; junction bases left unmatched: 2. This CDR3 reads CASSYGQGIEAFF. The CDR3, as DNA: TGTGCCAGCAGTTACGGACAGGGGATTGAAGCTTTCTTT.

The chain combines TRBV7-2 with TRBJ1-5; 7 nucleotides line up with TRBD1. J was trimmed by 8 bases and V by 3 bases; bases with no gene match: 7. The CDR3 spans 14 residues. Germline CDR1 and CDR2: SGHTA and FQGNSA. CDR3 coding DNA: TGTGCCAGCAGCTTGGGACAGCAACCGGAGCCCCAGCATTTT. Its translation is CASSLGQQPEPQHF.

This clone was seen a few times. The chain employs TRBV27 and TRBJ1-2; 7 bases agree with TRBD1. V lost 4 bases and J lost 4; bases outside the gene matches: 3. Germline V gene data show CDR1 as MNHEY and CDR2 as SMNVEV (reference sequence). This CDR3 spans 13 amino acids. The chain's CDR3 is CASSWDRAYGYTF. In DNA, the CDR3 is TGTGCCAGCAGTTGGGACAGAGCCTATGGCTACACCTTC.